This TCR beta chain was recorded in a study of Ad26.COV2.S vaccination and SARS-CoV-2 variants. Sequencing was performed with immunoSEQ multiplex PCR; in TCRdb, only in-frame clones are kept and a portion is missing. The sample gives a few hundred thousand clones, approximately 87% of which show up once; around 3% is in the top ten. Noted treatment: 15 to 20 received Ad26.COV2.S at low or high dose, single or two shots; about 5 received placebo; per-sample allocation not given. The investigators took samples on day 63 after the first vaccine or placebo injection. In germline, CDR1 is SGHRS, CDR2 YFSETQ. The junction had 13 bases not matched to a gene; V was cut back by 7 bases and J by 8 bases. The CDR3 spans 15 residues.

The V gene is TRBV5-1, the J gene TRBJ2-1; TRBD2 matches at 9 bases. The TCR originated in a person between 18 and 60 years old who received the Ad26.COV2.S COVID-19 vaccine or a placebo. The specimen comprised peripheral blood, sampled in a trial of Ad26.COV2.S vaccine versus placebo. The CDR3 is CASSGGAGGRDEQFF. CDR3 in DNA: TGCGCCAGCTCCGGGGGAGCGGGAGGTCGGGATGAGCAGTTCTTC.